These T cell receptor beta chains were read from a single sample in a study of identical twins. Each CDR3 protein is one row after TCRdb ran MiXCR on the 5' RACE reads. The sample includes hundreds of thousands of distinct CDR3 sequences, 5.5% to 6.5% of them seen just once. The sequencing input was naive T cells sorted from blood. The receptor set was obtained from a man younger than 35 in good health. Each CDR3 is given with its conserved first and last residue. D genes are given only for firm matches. Rows give clone size only sometimes, using once, few, many, or a class for an expanded clone.

clone_size: few; v_call: TRBV5-1; d_call: TRBD1; j_call: TRBJ2-7; cdr3_aa: CASSRTPGTGTDEQYF; cdr3_nt: TGCGCCAGCAGCCGAACCCCCGGGACAGGGACCGACGAGCAGTACTTC
clone_size: many; v_call: TRBV9; d_call: NA; j_call: TRBJ2-3; cdr3_aa: CASSGTSVTQYF; cdr3_nt: TGTGCCAGCAGCGGAACAAGCGTCACGCAGTATTTT
clone_size: many; v_call: TRBV20-1; d_call: NA; j_call: TRBJ2-7; cdr3_aa: CSARRTGEQYF; cdr3_nt: TGCAGTGCTAGACGTACAGGGGAGCAGTACTTC
clone_size: NA; v_call: TRBV20-1; d_call: TRBD1; j_call: TRBJ2-7; cdr3_aa: CSARDPRDRLNF; cdr3_nt: TGCAGTGCTAGAGATCCCCGGGACAGGCTAAACTTC
clone_size: NA; v_call: TRBV5-6; d_call: NA; j_call: TRBJ2-5; cdr3_aa: CASSFSRPDTFQETQYF; cdr3_nt: TGTGCCAGCAGCTTTAGCAGACCAGATACCTTCCAAGAGACCCAGTACTTC
clone_size: many; v_call: TRBV5-1; d_call: NA; j_call: TRBJ2-5; cdr3_aa: CASSFPGRETQYF; cdr3_nt: TGTGCCAGCAGCTTCCCGGGGCGGGAGACCCAGTACTTC
clone_size: few; v_call: TRBV5-1; d_call: NA; j_call: TRBJ1-1; cdr3_aa: CASSLDLGLNTEAFF; cdr3_nt: TGCGCCAGCAGCTTGGATCTGGGGTTGAACACTGAAGCTTTCTTT
clone_size: NA; v_call: TRBV7-9; d_call: TRBD2; j_call: TRBJ2-5; cdr3_aa: CASSLGASGRSETQYF; cdr3_nt: TGTGCCAGCAGCTTAGGGGCTAGCGGGAGAAGTGAGACCCAGTACTTC
clone_size: many; v_call: TRBV10-3; d_call: NA; j_call: TRBJ2-6; cdr3_aa: CATESSGANVLTF; cdr3_nt: TGTGCCACGGAAAGCTCTGGGGCCAACGTCCTGACTTTC
clone_size: NA; v_call: TRBV4-1; d_call: TRBD2; j_call: TRBJ2-3; cdr3_aa: CASSQVIAGRGWDTQYF; cdr3_nt: TGCGCCAGCAGCCAAGTCATAGCGGGGAGGGGATGGGATACGCAGTATTTT
clone_size: many; v_call: TRBV9; d_call: NA; j_call: TRBJ2-4; cdr3_aa: CASSVFRVRLLAKNIQYF; cdr3_nt: TGTGCCAGCAGCGTCTTCAGAGTCCGCCTCCTAGCCAAAAACATTCAGTACTTC
clone_size: many; v_call: TRBV20-1; d_call: TRBD1; j_call: TRBJ2-7; cdr3_aa: CSARGGGPYSYEQYF; cdr3_nt: TGCAGTGCTAGAGGAGGGGGCCCTTACTCCTACGAGCAGTACTTC
clone_size: many; v_call: TRBV4-2; d_call: NA; j_call: TRBJ1-2; cdr3_aa: CASSQEDSLINYGYTF; cdr3_nt: TGTGCCAGCAGCCAAGAAGACAGTCTAATTAACTATGGCTACACCTTC
clone_size: NA; v_call: TRBV6-2/TRBV6-3; d_call: NA; j_call: TRBJ2-2; cdr3_aa: CASSYRGREELAAPWDTGELFF; cdr3_nt: TGTGCCAGCAGTTACAGGGGGCGCGAGGAACTAGCGGCCCCATGGGACACCGGGGAGCTGTTTTTT
clone_size: NA; v_call: TRBV6-2/TRBV6-3; d_call: NA; j_call: TRBJ2-1; cdr3_aa: CASRPRDTFGQFF; cdr3_nt: TGTGCCAGCAGGCCCCGGGACACCTTCGGGCAGTTCTTC
clone_size: many; v_call: TRBV5-1; d_call: TRBD2; j_call: TRBJ2-2; cdr3_aa: CASSPSGGRTGELFF; cdr3_nt: TGCGCCAGCAGCCCGTCTGGCGGGAGAACCGGGGAGCTGTTTTTT
clone_size: NA; v_call: TRBV29-1; d_call: TRBD2; j_call: TRBJ2-7; cdr3_aa: CSVQTSGTSGEQYF; cdr3_nt: TGCAGCGTCCAGACTAGCGGGACGTCGGGCGAGCAGTACTTC
clone_size: many; v_call: TRBV5-1; d_call: NA; j_call: TRBJ2-3; cdr3_aa: CASSYRSADTQYF; cdr3_nt: TGCGCCAGCAGCTACCGCTCGGCGGATACGCAGTATTTT
clone_size: few; v_call: TRBV20-1; d_call: NA; j_call: TRBJ1-1; cdr3_aa: CSVREGGGTEAFF; cdr3_nt: TGCAGTGTCAGAGAGGGGGGTGGCACTGAAGCTTTCTTT
clone_size: many; v_call: TRBV20-1; d_call: NA; j_call: TRBJ2-7; cdr3_aa: CSAGATNPGEQYF; cdr3_nt: TGCAGTGCGGGTGCGACTAACCCCGGCGAGCAGTACTTC
clone_size: many; v_call: TRBV20-1; d_call: TRBD2; j_call: TRBJ2-1; cdr3_aa: CSARAASGGYNEQFF; cdr3_nt: TGCAGTGCTAGAGCTGCTAGCGGGGGTTACAATGAGCAGTTCTTC
clone_size: few; v_call: TRBV6-2/TRBV6-3; d_call: NA; j_call: TRBJ2-7; cdr3_aa: CASSVNGFRYGEQYF; cdr3_nt: TGTGCCAGCAGTGTCAATGGTTTTCGTTACGGCGAGCAGTACTTC
clone_size: many; v_call: TRBV10-1; d_call: TRBD1; j_call: TRBJ2-3; cdr3_aa: CASSNRGPDTQYF; cdr3_nt: TGCGCCAGCAGTAACAGGGGTCCAGATACGCAGTATTTT
clone_size: many; v_call: TRBV15; d_call: TRBD1; j_call: TRBJ1-5; cdr3_aa: CATSREVTGGHYSNQPQHF; cdr3_nt: TGTGCCACCAGCAGAGAAGTAACAGGGGGGCACTATAGCAATCAGCCCCAGCATTTT
clone_size: few; v_call: TRBV20-1; d_call: NA; j_call: TRBJ1-5; cdr3_aa: CSARDGVGPGRNQPQHF; cdr3_nt: TGCAGTGCTAGAGATGGAGTGGGTCCAGGGCGCAATCAGCCCCAGCATTTT
clone_size: NA; v_call: TRBV6-2/TRBV6-3; d_call: NA; j_call: TRBJ2-5; cdr3_aa: CASSGVGALSQYF; cdr3_nt: TGTGCCAGCAGTGGGGTGGGGGCCTTATCCCAGTACTTC
clone_size: few; v_call: TRBV6-1; d_call: NA; j_call: TRBJ1-4; cdr3_aa: CASGPGRGNEKLFF; cdr3_nt: TGTGCCAGCGGTCCAGGGAGGGGGAATGAAAAACTGTTTTTT
clone_size: NA; v_call: TRBV13; d_call: TRBD2; j_call: TRBJ2-2; cdr3_aa: CASSLGHALATNTGELFF; cdr3_nt: TGTGCCAGCAGCTTAGGCCACGCACTAGCGACCAACACCGGGGAGCTGTTTTTT
clone_size: few; v_call: TRBV28; d_call: NA; j_call: TRBJ1-1; cdr3_aa: CASGANRNTEAFF; cdr3_nt: TGTGCCAGCGGGGCGAACAGGAACACTGAAGCTTTCTTT
clone_size: few; v_call: TRBV7-9; d_call: NA; j_call: TRBJ2-3; cdr3_aa: CAGGRRGQTELDTQYF; cdr3_nt: TGTGCCGGGGGTAGGAGGGGGCAGACGGAGTTGGATACGCAGTATTTT
clone_size: few; v_call: TRBV7-3; d_call: NA; j_call: TRBJ1-1; cdr3_aa: CASSLNGMAGNTEAFF; cdr3_nt: TGTGCCAGCAGCCTTAATGGGATGGCAGGGAACACTGAAGCTTTCTTT
clone_size: NA; v_call: TRBV2; d_call: TRBD2; j_call: TRBJ2-1; cdr3_aa: CASSVSPRLAGGIDNEQFF; cdr3_nt: TGTGCCAGCAGTGTAAGTCCGCGACTAGCGGGAGGAATAGACAATGAGCAGTTCTTC
clone_size: many; v_call: TRBV15; d_call: NA; j_call: TRBJ1-1; cdr3_aa: CATTLLGRAFF; cdr3_nt: TGTGCCACCACACTACTGGGCCGAGCTTTCTTT
clone_size: NA; v_call: TRBV7-9; d_call: TRBD2; j_call: TRBJ2-7; cdr3_aa: CASSPQAGGVYEQYF; cdr3_nt: TGTGCCAGCAGTCCCCAAGCGGGAGGGGTTTACGAGCAGTACTTC
clone_size: many; v_call: TRBV20-1; d_call: TRBD2; j_call: TRBJ2-1; cdr3_aa: CSARGGREGSYNEQFF; cdr3_nt: TGCAGTGCTAGAGGCGGGCGGGAGGGCTCCTACAATGAGCAGTTCTTC
clone_size: few; v_call: TRBV7-2; d_call: NA; j_call: TRBJ2-7; cdr3_aa: CASSLEGGGNEQYF; cdr3_nt: TGTGCCAGCAGCTTAGAAGGGGGAGGGAACGAGCAGTACTTC
clone_size: many; v_call: TRBV25-1; d_call: NA; j_call: TRBJ2-2; cdr3_aa: CATETGNTGELFF; cdr3_nt: TGTGCCACCGAGACAGGGAACACCGGGGAGCTGTTTTTT
clone_size: NA; v_call: TRBV29-1; d_call: TRBD2; j_call: TRBJ2-1; cdr3_aa: CSISGIGRADWEQFF; cdr3_nt: TGCAGCATCTCGGGGATCGGGAGGGCCGATTGGGAGCAGTTCTTC
clone_size: few; v_call: TRBV9; d_call: TRBD2; j_call: TRBJ2-1; cdr3_aa: CASSVDLAGGPKDEQFF; cdr3_nt: TGTGCCAGCAGCGTAGATCTAGCGGGAGGCCCCAAAGATGAGCAGTTCTTC
clone_size: few; v_call: TRBV7-9; d_call: TRBD2; j_call: TRBJ2-1; cdr3_aa: CASSGSASGSSYNEQFF; cdr3_nt: TGTGCCAGCAGCGGCTCAGCTAGCGGGAGTTCCTACAATGAGCAGTTCTTC
clone_size: once; v_call: TRBV10-3; d_call: NA; j_call: TRBJ1-4; cdr3_aa: CAISGTVPGKLFF; cdr3_nt: TGTGCCATCAGCGGGACGGTGCCCGGAAAACTGTTTTTT
clone_size: few; v_call: TRBV7-9; d_call: TRBD2; j_call: TRBJ2-5; cdr3_aa: CASSFSKTSGGQETQYF; cdr3_nt: TGTGCCAGCAGCTTTTCCAAGACTAGCGGGGGCCAAGAGACCCAGTACTTC